Listed below are T cell receptor beta chains from one sample, sequenced in a study of shared clonotypes between healthy human individuals. Using immunoSEQ multiplex PCR, the repertoire was profiled, and TCRdb retains in-frame clones only, with some absent. The sample comprises about 2.4 million clones, more than 85% of which are singletons, and 0.36% rests with the top ten. Sequenced input: naive CD4+ T cells from PBMCs. The receptors were gathered from a man aged 18 to 35 in good health. Some clones in this sample may be carry-over from other donors' samples. CDR3s include the opening cysteine and the closing phenylalanine or tryptophan. Fields, in order: V gene, D gene, J gene, clone size, CDR3 DNA, CDR3 protein. The D gene is left open where the match is weak. Clone size is given for some rows only: seen once, a few or many times, or a class if the clone is expanded.

v_gene: TRBV28
d_gene: TRBD1
j_gene: TRBJ2-1
abundance: once
CDR3nt: TGTGCCAGCAGGGGACAGGGTCGGGCCAATGAGCAGTTCTTC
CDR3aa: CASRGQGRANEQFF

v_gene: TRBV10-3
d_gene: .
j_gene: TRBJ2-3
abundance: .
CDR3nt: TGTGCCATCAGGCCAGGGCAAGAGGATACGCAGTATTTT
CDR3aa: CAIRPGQEDTQYF

v_gene: TRBV11-2
d_gene: .
j_gene: TRBJ1-5
abundance: .
CDR3nt: TGTGCCAGCAGCCCGACAGTGAATCAGCCCCAGCATTTT
CDR3aa: CASSPTVNQPQHF

v_gene: TRBV9
d_gene: TRBD1
j_gene: TRBJ2-2
abundance: .
CDR3nt: TGTGCCAGCAGCGGTAGGCTACAGGGGCTGGACACCGGGGAGCTGTTTTTT
CDR3aa: CASSGRLQGLDTGELFF

v_gene: TRBV7-9
d_gene: TRBD2
j_gene: TRBJ2-5
abundance: .
CDR3nt: TGTGCCAGCAGCGCTCGCGGACTAGCTCCGTACCAAGAGACCCAGTACTTC
CDR3aa: CASSARGLAPYQETQYF

v_gene: TRBV2
d_gene: .
j_gene: TRBJ1-5
abundance: once
CDR3nt: TGTGCCAGCAGCGCCCCCCCAGGGGGCAATCAGCCCCAGCATTTT
CDR3aa: CASSAPPGGNQPQHF

v_gene: TRBV28
d_gene: .
j_gene: TRBJ2-3
abundance: .
CDR3nt: TGTGCCAGCAGTTTATATTCGGGGGCCATTTTT
CDR3aa: CASSLYSGAIF

v_gene: TRBV5-6
d_gene: .
j_gene: TRBJ2-4
abundance: .
CDR3nt: TGTGCCGGGATGGAGACGGGAAAAAACATTCAGTACTTC
CDR3aa: CAGMETGKNIQYF

v_gene: TRBV28
d_gene: TRBD1
j_gene: TRBJ2-3
abundance: .
CDR3nt: TGTGCCAGCAGTTTACCACGTAGGGACAGGGGGCCTGATACGCAGTATTTT
CDR3aa: CASSLPRRDRGPDTQYF

v_gene: TRBV7-9
d_gene: TRBD2
j_gene: TRBJ2-2
abundance: .
CDR3nt: TGTGCCAGCAGCCTAGCGGGAGGGCCCGGGGAGCTGTTTTTT
CDR3aa: CASSLAGGPGELFF

v_gene: TRBV5-1
d_gene: TRBD1
j_gene: TRBJ1-3
abundance: .
CDR3nt: TGCGCCAGCAGCTGGACAGGCTATGGAAACACCATATATTTT
CDR3aa: CASSWTGYGNTIYF

v_gene: TRBV6-5
d_gene: TRBD1
j_gene: TRBJ2-7
abundance: .
CDR3nt: TGTGCCAGCAGTAGGGGGCAGGGACCAGCCGAGCAGTACTTC
CDR3aa: CASSRGQGPAEQYF

v_gene: TRBV7-2
d_gene: TRBD2
j_gene: TRBJ2-7
abundance: .
CDR3nt: TGTGCCAGCAGCCCATTTGCTAGCGGGGTCACCTACGAGCAGTACTTC
CDR3aa: CASSPFASGVTYEQYF

v_gene: TRBV7-9
d_gene: .
j_gene: TRBJ2-7
abundance: .
CDR3nt: TGTGCCAGCAGCTTAGCGGCGGGGGCTGTATCCTACGAGCAGTACTTC
CDR3aa: CASSLAAGAVSYEQYF

v_gene: TRBV5-1
d_gene: TRBD1
j_gene: TRBJ2-1
abundance: .
CDR3nt: TGCGCCAGCAGCCCTGGACAGGGGGCCCTCGATGAGCAGTTCTTC
CDR3aa: CASSPGQGALDEQFF

v_gene: TRBV7-9
d_gene: TRBD1
j_gene: TRBJ1-1
abundance: .
CDR3nt: TGTGCCAGCAGTTCGGACAGGGGGAGCACTGAAGCTTTCTTT
CDR3aa: CASSSDRGSTEAFF

v_gene: TRBV27
d_gene: .
j_gene: TRBJ1-1
abundance: .
CDR3nt: TGTGCCAGCAGTTTATTGGGGCCGAGCGCTGAAGCTTTCTTT
CDR3aa: CASSLLGPSAEAFF

v_gene: TRBV29-1
d_gene: TRBD1
j_gene: TRBJ2-7
abundance: .
CDR3nt: TGCAGCGTTGAAGCCGTAAAAAAGGGACAGAGACACTACGAGCAGTACTTC
CDR3aa: CSVEAVKKGQRHYEQYF

v_gene: TRBV5-1
d_gene: TRBD2
j_gene: TRBJ2-1
abundance: .
CDR3nt: TGCGCCAGCAGCTTGGAGCGGGAGGGGGAGCAGTTCTTC
CDR3aa: CASSLEREGEQFF

v_gene: TRBV9
d_gene: .
j_gene: TRBJ2-1
abundance: once
CDR3nt: TGTGCCAGCAGCGTAGGTCTAGCTAACTACAATGAGCAGTTCTTC
CDR3aa: CASSVGLANYNEQFF

v_gene: TRBV5-4
d_gene: .
j_gene: TRBJ2-3
abundance: .
CDR3nt: TGTGCCAGCAGACACGAATTAAGCGGTACAGATACGCAGTATTTT
CDR3aa: CASRHELSGTDTQYF

v_gene: TRBV9
d_gene: .
j_gene: TRBJ2-3
abundance: .
CDR3nt: TGTGCCAGCAGCACCCGAAGGGGGAGCACAGATACGCAGTATTTT
CDR3aa: CASSTRRGSTDTQYF

v_gene: TRBV6-1
d_gene: .
j_gene: TRBJ1-1
abundance: .
CDR3nt: TGTGCCAGCAGTGACAGACGGTGGACTGAAGCTTTCTTT
CDR3aa: CASSDRRWTEAFF

v_gene: TRBV19
d_gene: .
j_gene: TRBJ1-2
abundance: .
CDR3nt: TGTGCCAGTAGGACGGATCCTAACTATGGCTACACCTTC
CDR3aa: CASRTDPNYGYTF

v_gene: TRBV2
d_gene: TRBD2
j_gene: TRBJ2-2
abundance: .
CDR3nt: TGTGCCAGCAGTGAAGTAGCTAGCGGGAGGAGCGGGGAGCTGTTTTTT
CDR3aa: CASSEVASGRSGELFF

v_gene: TRBV27
d_gene: TRBD1
j_gene: TRBJ2-2
abundance: .
CDR3nt: TGTGCCAGCAGTTTATCCCCCGGAAAGGGGGCAAGAACCGGGGAGCTGTTTTTT
CDR3aa: CASSLSPGKGARTGELFF

v_gene: TRBV5-1
d_gene: .
j_gene: TRBJ2-3
abundance: .
CDR3nt: TGCGCCAGCAGCTTGGTTCCAGAACCTATCAACACAGATACGCAGTATTTT
CDR3aa: CASSLVPEPINTDTQYF

v_gene: TRBV9
d_gene: .
j_gene: TRBJ2-2
abundance: .
CDR3nt: TGTGCCAGCAGCGTAGTTTCCACCGGGGAGCTGTTTTTT
CDR3aa: CASSVVSTGELFF

v_gene: TRBV7-2
d_gene: TRBD1
j_gene: TRBJ1-5
abundance: once
CDR3nt: TGTGCCAGCAGCGGGACAGGGGGAGTATATCAGCCCCAGCATTTT
CDR3aa: CASSGTGGVYQPQHF

v_gene: TRBV28
d_gene: TRBD2
j_gene: TRBJ2-1
abundance: .
CDR3nt: TGTGCCAGCAGTTTGGGAGGGAGTGGCTACAATGAGCAGTTCTTC
CDR3aa: CASSLGGSGYNEQFF

v_gene: TRBV28
d_gene: .
j_gene: TRBJ1-2
abundance: .
CDR3nt: TGTGCCAGCAGTTTAGCCGGGACCGCCGCATTGGGTGGCTACACCTTC
CDR3aa: CASSLAGTAALGGYTF

v_gene: TRBV10-1
d_gene: TRBD2
j_gene: TRBJ2-3
abundance: .
CDR3nt: TGCGCCAGCAGTCCCGGGACTAGCGGACTAGATACGCAGTATTTT
CDR3aa: CASSPGTSGLDTQYF

v_gene: TRBV28
d_gene: .
j_gene: TRBJ2-7
abundance: .
CDR3nt: TGTGCCAGCAGTCCCGCGGCTGCTGGGGCCTACGAGCAGTACTTC
CDR3aa: CASSPAAAGAYEQYF

v_gene: TRBV7-7
d_gene: .
j_gene: TRBJ2-1
abundance: .
CDR3nt: TGTGCCAGCAGCCCGTGGGTGGGAAGCTCCTACAATGAGCAGTTCTTC
CDR3aa: CASSPWVGSSYNEQFF

v_gene: TRBV19
d_gene: .
j_gene: TRBJ2-7
abundance: .
CDR3nt: TGTGCCACCGGGACCGAGTTACAGCAGTACTTC
CDR3aa: CATGTELQQYF

v_gene: TRBV4-2
d_gene: TRBD1
j_gene: TRBJ1-5
abundance: .
CDR3nt: TGTGCCAGCAGCCCTTCGGGGACAGGCTATAGCAATCAGCCCCAGCATTTT
CDR3aa: CASSPSGTGYSNQPQHF

v_gene: TRBV28
d_gene: .
j_gene: TRBJ1-4
abundance: .
CDR3nt: TGTGCCAGCCAGGCGGGGGGAGCGGGAGAAAAACTGTTTTTT
CDR3aa: CASQAGGAGEKLFF

v_gene: TRBV6-1
d_gene: .
j_gene: TRBJ1-2
abundance: few
CDR3nt: TGTGCCAGCAGCGAACTACAAGGGTTCGGTGGCTACACCTTC
CDR3aa: CASSELQGFGGYTF

v_gene: TRBV2
d_gene: TRBD1
j_gene: TRBJ1-3
abundance: .
CDR3nt: TGTGCCAGCAGTCGAGGGGACAGCTCTGGAAACACCATATATTTT
CDR3aa: CASSRGDSSGNTIYF

v_gene: TRBV15
d_gene: .
j_gene: TRBJ1-1
abundance: .
CDR3nt: TGTGCCACCAGCAGAGACAGGGGAATAAACACTGAAGCTTTCTTT
CDR3aa: CATSRDRGINTEAFF

v_gene: TRBV7-2
d_gene: TRBD1
j_gene: TRBJ1-4
abundance: .
CDR3nt: TGTGCCAGCAGCCTTAGGGGGCTCGTCTCCCTTAATGAAAAACTGTTTTTT
CDR3aa: CASSLRGLVSLNEKLFF

v_gene: TRBV6-6
d_gene: .
j_gene: TRBJ1-2
abundance: .
CDR3nt: TGTGCCAGCAGGGCACGGGCGGAATATGGCTACACCTTC
CDR3aa: CASRARAEYGYTF

v_gene: TRBV28
d_gene: .
j_gene: TRBJ2-3
abundance: .
CDR3nt: TGTGCCAGCGCTTTGGAGGGCCCAGATACGCAGTATTTT
CDR3aa: CASALEGPDTQYF

v_gene: TRBV5-1
d_gene: TRBD1
j_gene: TRBJ1-5
abundance: .
CDR3nt: TGCGCCAGCAGCTTGAACCCACAGGGGAATCAGCCCCAGCATTTT
CDR3aa: CASSLNPQGNQPQHF

v_gene: TRBV5-6
d_gene: .
j_gene: TRBJ1-6
abundance: .
CDR3nt: TGTGCCAGCAGCTTGCCGACGTCAGGGAATTCACCCCTCCACTTT
CDR3aa: CASSLPTSGNSPLHF

v_gene: TRBV7-9
d_gene: .
j_gene: TRBJ1-1
abundance: few
CDR3nt: TGTGCCAGCAGCTTAGCGACAGAAGAAGCTTTCTTT
CDR3aa: CASSLATEEAFF

v_gene: TRBV7-9
d_gene: TRBD2
j_gene: TRBJ2-3
abundance: .
CDR3nt: TGTGCCAGCAGCCCCCTGGCACTAGCGGGAGTAGATACGCAGTATTTT
CDR3aa: CASSPLALAGVDTQYF

v_gene: TRBV9
d_gene: .
j_gene: TRBJ1-1
abundance: .
CDR3nt: TGTGCCAGCAGCGGGCAGAACACTGAAGCTTTCTTT
CDR3aa: CASSGQNTEAFF

v_gene: TRBV7-3
d_gene: .
j_gene: TRBJ2-5
abundance: .
CDR3nt: TGTGCCAGCAGCCGCGGGGGCGGGGTGGAGACCCAGTACTTC
CDR3aa: CASSRGGGVETQYF

v_gene: TRBV2
d_gene: .
j_gene: TRBJ2-1
abundance: .
CDR3nt: TGTGCCAGCAGTGAGAACAGTCGGGATGAGCAGTTCTTC
CDR3aa: CASSENSRDEQFF

v_gene: TRBV7-9
d_gene: .
j_gene: TRBJ1-2
abundance: .
CDR3nt: TGTGCCAGCAGCTTATTCGGGGCTGGTAGCTATGGCTACACCTTC
CDR3aa: CASSLFGAGSYGYTF

v_gene: TRBV5-1
d_gene: .
j_gene: TRBJ1-5
abundance: few
CDR3nt: TGCGCCAGCAGCTTGGAGGGGCAGGGGATGCAGCCCCAGCATTTT
CDR3aa: CASSLEGQGMQPQHF

v_gene: TRBV7-8
d_gene: TRBD1
j_gene: TRBJ2-3
abundance: .
CDR3nt: TGTGCCAGCAGCTTAGCCAGGGGGCGGAGAGATACGCAGTATTTT
CDR3aa: CASSLARGRRDTQYF

v_gene: TRBV20-1
d_gene: .
j_gene: TRBJ2-1
abundance: .
CDR3nt: TGCAGTGCTAGGGGACGTGTTGAGCAGTTCTTC
CDR3aa: CSARGRVEQFF

v_gene: TRBV7-2
d_gene: TRBD2
j_gene: TRBJ2-3
abundance: .
CDR3nt: TGTGCCAGCAGCCCCGGACTAGCGGGAGCAGATACGCAGTATTTT
CDR3aa: CASSPGLAGADTQYF